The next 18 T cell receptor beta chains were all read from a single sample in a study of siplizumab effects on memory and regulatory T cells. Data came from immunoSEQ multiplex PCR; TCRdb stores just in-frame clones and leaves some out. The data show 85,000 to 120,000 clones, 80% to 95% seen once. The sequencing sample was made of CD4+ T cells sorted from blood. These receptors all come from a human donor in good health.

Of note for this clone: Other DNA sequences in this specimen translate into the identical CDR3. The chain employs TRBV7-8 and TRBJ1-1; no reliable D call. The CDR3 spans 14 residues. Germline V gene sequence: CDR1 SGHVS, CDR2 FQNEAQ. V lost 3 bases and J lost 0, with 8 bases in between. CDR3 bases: TGTGCCAGCAGCTTTCGAGGGATGAACACTGAAGCTTTCTTT. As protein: CASSFRGMNTEAFF.

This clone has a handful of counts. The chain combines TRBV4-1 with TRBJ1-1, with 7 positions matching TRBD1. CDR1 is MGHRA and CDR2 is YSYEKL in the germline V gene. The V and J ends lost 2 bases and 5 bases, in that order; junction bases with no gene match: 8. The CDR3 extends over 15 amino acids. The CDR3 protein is CASSQPQGSGTEAFF. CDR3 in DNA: TGCGCCAGCAGCCAACCACAGGGGTCGGGGACTGAAGCTTTCTTT.

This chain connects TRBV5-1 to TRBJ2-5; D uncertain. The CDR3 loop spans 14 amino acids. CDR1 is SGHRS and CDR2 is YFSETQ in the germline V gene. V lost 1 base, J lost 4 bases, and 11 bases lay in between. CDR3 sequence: CASSLTTARETQYF. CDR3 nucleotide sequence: TGCGCCAGCAGCTTGACCACCGCGCGAGAGACCCAGTACTTC.

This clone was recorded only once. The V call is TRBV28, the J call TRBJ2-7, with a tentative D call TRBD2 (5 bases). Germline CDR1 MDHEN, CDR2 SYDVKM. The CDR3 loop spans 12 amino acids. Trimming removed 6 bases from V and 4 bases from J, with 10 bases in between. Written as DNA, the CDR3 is TGTGCCAGCAGGGGAGCTAAGTACGAGCAGTACTTC. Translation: CASRGAKYEQYF.

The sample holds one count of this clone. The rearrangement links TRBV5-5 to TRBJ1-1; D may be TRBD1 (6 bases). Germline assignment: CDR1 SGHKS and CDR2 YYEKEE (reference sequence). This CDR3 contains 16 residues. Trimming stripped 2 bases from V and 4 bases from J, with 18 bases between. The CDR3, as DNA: TGTGCCAGCAGCTTCGACCCGCGGATCAGGGGCACTGAAGCTTTCTTT. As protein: CASSFDPRIRGTEAFF. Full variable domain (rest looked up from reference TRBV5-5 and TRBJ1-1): DAGVTQSPTHLIKTRGQQVTLRCSPISGHKSVSWYQQVLGQGPQFIFQYYEKEERGRGNFPDRFSARQFPNYSSELNVNALLLGDSALYLCASSFDPRIRGTEAFFGQGTRLTVV.

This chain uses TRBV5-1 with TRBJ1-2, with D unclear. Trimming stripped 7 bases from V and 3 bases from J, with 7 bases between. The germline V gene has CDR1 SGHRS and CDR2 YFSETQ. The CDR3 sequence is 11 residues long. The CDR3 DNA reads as TGCGCCAGCCGCGACCACTATGGCTACACCTTC. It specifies CASRDHYGYTF.

For the CDR3, the DNA is TGTGCCAGCAGCGCCCTGACAGGGGCAGTTGAAAAACTGTTTTTT. It encodes CASSALTGAVEKLFF. This rearrangement joins TRBV14 to TRBJ1-4; the match to TRBD1 covers 8 bases. The germline V gene has CDR1 SGHDN and CDR2 FVKESK. This CDR3 spans 15 amino acids. Trimming cost V 5 bases and J 7 bases; bases outside gene matches: 9.

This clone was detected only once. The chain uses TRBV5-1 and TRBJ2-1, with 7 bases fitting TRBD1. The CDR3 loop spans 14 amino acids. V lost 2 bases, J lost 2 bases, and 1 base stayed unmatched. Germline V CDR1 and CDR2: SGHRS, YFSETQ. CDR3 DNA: TGCGCCAGCAGCTTAGGGGGCGCCTACAATGAGCAGTTCTTC. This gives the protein CASSLGGAYNEQFF. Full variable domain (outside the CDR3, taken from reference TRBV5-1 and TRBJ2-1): KAGVTQTPRYLIKTRGQQVTLSCSPISGHRSVSWYQQTPGQGLQFLFEYFSETQRNKGNFPGRFSGRQFSNSRSEMNVSTLELGDSALYLCASSLGGAYNEQFFGPGTRLTVL.

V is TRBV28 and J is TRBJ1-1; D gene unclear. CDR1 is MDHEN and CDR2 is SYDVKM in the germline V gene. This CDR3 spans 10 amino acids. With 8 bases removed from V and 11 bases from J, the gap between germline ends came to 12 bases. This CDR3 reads CASFYRSAFF. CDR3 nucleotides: TGTGCCAGCTTTTATAGATCGGCTTTCTTT.

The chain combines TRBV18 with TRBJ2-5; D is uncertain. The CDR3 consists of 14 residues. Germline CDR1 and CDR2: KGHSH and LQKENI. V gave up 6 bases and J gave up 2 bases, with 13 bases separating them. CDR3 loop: CASSVHKGQETQYF. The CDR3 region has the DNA TGTGCCAGCTCCGTGCACAAGGGACAAGAGACCCAGTACTTC.

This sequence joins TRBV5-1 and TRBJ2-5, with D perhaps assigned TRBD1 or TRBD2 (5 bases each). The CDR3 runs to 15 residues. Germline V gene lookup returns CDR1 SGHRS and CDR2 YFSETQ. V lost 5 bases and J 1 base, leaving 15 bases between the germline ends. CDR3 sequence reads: CASRWGFVTQETQYF. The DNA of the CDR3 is TGCGCCAGCAGGTGGGGGTTTGTGACCCAAGAGACCCAGTACTTC.

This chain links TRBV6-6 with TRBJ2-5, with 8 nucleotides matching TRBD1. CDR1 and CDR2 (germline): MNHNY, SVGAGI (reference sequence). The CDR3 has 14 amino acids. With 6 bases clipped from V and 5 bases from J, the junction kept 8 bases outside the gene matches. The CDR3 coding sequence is TGTGCCAGCAGGAAGACAGGGGAGGCGGAGACCCAGTACTTC. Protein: CASRKTGEAETQYF.

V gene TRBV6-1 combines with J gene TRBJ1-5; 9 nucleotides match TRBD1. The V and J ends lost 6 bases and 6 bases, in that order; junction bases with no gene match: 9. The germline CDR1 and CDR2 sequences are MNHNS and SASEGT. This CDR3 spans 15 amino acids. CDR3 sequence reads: CASRFSGQGGQPQHF. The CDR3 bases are TGTGCCAGCAGATTCTCGGGACAGGGAGGTCAGCCCCAGCATTTT.

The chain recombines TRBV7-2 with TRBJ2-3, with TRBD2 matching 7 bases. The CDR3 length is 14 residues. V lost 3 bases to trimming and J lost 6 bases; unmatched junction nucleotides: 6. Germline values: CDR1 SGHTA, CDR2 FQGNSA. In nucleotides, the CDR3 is TGTGCCAGCAGCTTTAGGAGACTAGCTGATACGCAGTATTTT. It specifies CASSFRRLADTQYF.

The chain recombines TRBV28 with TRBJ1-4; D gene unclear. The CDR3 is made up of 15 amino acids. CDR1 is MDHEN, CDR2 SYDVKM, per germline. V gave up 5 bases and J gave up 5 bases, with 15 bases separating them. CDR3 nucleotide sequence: TGTGCCAGCAGTCCCCCCGGGCCGGTAAATGAAAAACTGTTTTTT. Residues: CASSPPGPVNEKLFF.

The CDR3 DNA follows: TGTGCCAGTAGTATAGATCCAGGAGTGGAGACCCAGTACTTC. Residues: CASSIDPGVETQYF. The rearrangement links TRBV19 to TRBJ2-5; D gene uncertain. The CDR3 is 14 amino acids. Germline V lookup: CDR1 LNHDA, CDR2 SQIVND (reference sequence). Trimming removed 0 bases from V and 5 bases from J, with 10 bases in between.

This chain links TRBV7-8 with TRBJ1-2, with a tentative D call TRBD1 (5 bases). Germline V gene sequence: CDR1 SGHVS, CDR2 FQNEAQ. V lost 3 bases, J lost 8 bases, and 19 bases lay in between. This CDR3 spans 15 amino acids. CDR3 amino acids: CASSFSRDEGHGYTF. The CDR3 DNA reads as TGTGCCAGCAGCTTTTCCAGGGACGAGGGCCACGGCTACACCTTC.

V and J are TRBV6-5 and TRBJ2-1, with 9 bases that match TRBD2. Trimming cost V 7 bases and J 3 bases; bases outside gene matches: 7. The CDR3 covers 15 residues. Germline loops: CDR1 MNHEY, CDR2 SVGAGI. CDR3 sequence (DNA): TGTGCCAGCACCCCGGCTAGCGGGATCTACAATGAGCAGTTCTTC. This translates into CASTPASGIYNEQFF.